The T cell receptor beta chain described here comes from a study of cytomegalovirus exposure and HLA in healthy donors. PCR used 60 Vbeta primers and 13 Jbeta primers. Sequencing was performed with immunoSEQ multiplex PCR; in TCRdb, only in-frame clones are kept and a portion is missing. The sample has approximately 170,000 clones; around 62% are singletons. Comments on this clone: What it recognizes is unknown.

Study-level results: In an earlier analysis, about 87% or about 30%: the productive usage of most TCR beta V segments. Reports indicate that TCR beta sequences accurately predicted the HLA-A and HLA-B alleles of most subjects.

Donors were ostensibly healthy at sampling, although undocumented immune exposures were probable. In germline, CDR1 is KGHSH, CDR2 LQKENI. The CDR3 loop spans 15 amino acids. V gave up 6 bases and J gave up 3 bases; unmatched junction bases: 9. V gene TRBV18 combines with J gene TRBJ1-2, with 8 bases that match TRBD1. Sequenced sample: PBMCs. This sequence originates from a man aged 40-50 years in good health and CMV-seronegative. In nucleotides, the CDR3 is TGTGCCAGCTCTCCCAGGGGGCTGGAGGACTATGGCTACACCTTC. Its translation: CASSPRGLEDYGYTF.